A selection of T cell receptor beta chains follows, all from one sample in a study of CD8 T cells in Susac syndrome. TCRdb redid the calling of the immunoSEQ multiplex PCR reads with MiXCR, one entry per CDR3 protein. The table shows around 200,000 distinct CDR3 sequences, with over 85% occurring only once. The sample was CD4+ T cells from PBMCs. These receptors all stem from a human donor in good health. Both conserved end residues are part of each CDR3. Each record gives: clone size, J gene, V gene, D gene, CDR3 length, CDR3 protein, CDR3 DNA. A D gene is named only where the DNA matches it firmly. The size of a clone is reported for some rows only, either as once, few or many, or as a class for expanded clones.

>NA|TRBJ1-1|TRBV7-6|NA|14
CASSLVGENTEAFF
TGTGCCAGCAGCTTAGTCGGGGAGAACACTGAAGCTTTCTTT
>once|TRBJ1-1|TRBV20-1|NA|15
CSASIPIDRPSEAFF
TGCAGTGCTAGCATACCAATCGACAGACCGTCTGAAGCTTTCTTT
>NA|TRBJ1-5|TRBV30|NA|14
CAWSVLDLSQPQHF
TGTGCCTGGAGTGTACTGGACCTCAGCCAGCCCCAGCATTTT
>once|TRBJ2-3|TRBV29-1|NA|15
CSVGGTGAGLDTQYF
TGCAGCGTTGGGGGTACCGGGGCCGGATTAGATACGCAGTATTTT
>NA|TRBJ2-7|TRBV5-1|TRBD1|14
CASGQGLGNYEQYF
TGCGCCAGCGGACAGGGCTTAGGGAACTACGAGCAGTACTTC
>NA|TRBJ2-1|TRBV20-1|TRBD2|13
CSARLAGGGEQFF
TGCAGTGCTAGGCTAGCGGGGGGTGGTGAGCAGTTCTTC
>NA|TRBJ2-1|TRBV10-3|TRBD2|16
CAISEPGSSGSNEQFF
TGTGCCATCAGTGAGCCGGGGTCTAGCGGGAGTAATGAGCAGTTCTTC
>NA|TRBJ2-2|TRBV2|TRBD2|12
CARGLAGEELFF
TGTGCCAGAGGACTAGCGGGAGAGGAGCTGTTTTTT
>NA|TRBJ2-3|TRBV11-2|NA|15
CASSLGSGLTDTQYF
TGTGCCAGCAGCTTAGGTAGTGGGCTAACGGATACGCAGTATTTT
>NA|TRBJ1-4|TRBV7-9|NA|12
CASSLSSAELFF
TGTGCCAGCAGCTTATCTTCTGCTGAACTGTTTTTT
>NA|TRBJ2-1|TRBV19|NA|12
CASGLGAHSLFF
TGTGCCAGTGGCCTCGGGGCACACTCGCTGTTCTTC
>NA|TRBJ2-2|TRBV7-2|NA|14
CASSLTDYTGELFF
TGTGCCAGCAGCTTGACAGATTACACCGGGGAGCTGTTTTTT
>NA|TRBJ2-1|TRBV20-1|TRBD2|15
CSAPDGLAGFNEQFF
TGCAGTGCTCCGGACGGACTAGCGGGATTTAATGAGCAGTTCTTC
>NA|TRBJ2-5|TRBV5-1|NA|15
CASSLTDLRGETQYF
TGCGCCAGCAGCTTGACAGACCTCCGGGGAGAGACCCAGTACTTC
>NA|TRBJ2-1|TRBV28|TRBD2|16
CASSSSGTSGYNEQFF
TGTGCCAGCAGCTCCTCCGGGACTAGCGGATACAATGAGCAGTTCTTC
>NA|TRBJ1-5|TRBV12-3/TRBV12-4|NA|12
CASSKGSQPQHF
TGTGCCAGCAGTAAGGGGAGTCAGCCCCAGCATTTT
>NA|TRBJ2-1|TRBV5-4|NA|14
CASSLGSDSNEQFF
TGTGCCAGCAGCTTGGGCTCCGACAGCAATGAGCAGTTCTTC
>NA|TRBJ2-7|TRBV6-4|NA|11
CASSEGGSLYF
TGTGCCAGCAGTGAAGGGGGGAGTCTGTACTTC
>NA|TRBJ2-1|TRBV20-1|NA|13
CSAEPSRVTSQFF
TGCAGTGCGGAACCCTCCAGGGTCACTAGCCAGTTCTTC
>once|TRBJ2-4|TRBV28|NA|13
CASSYQGQNIQYF
TGTGCCAGCAGTTATCAGGGTCAGAACATTCAGTACTTC
>NA|TRBJ2-7|TRBV20-1|NA|13
CSAERRSLYEQYF
TGCAGTGCCGAAAGACGTTCGCTCTACGAGCAGTACTTC
>NA|TRBJ2-3|TRBV20-1|TRBD1|15
CSARAGGESTDTQYF
TGCAGTGCTAGGGCAGGGGGTGAGAGCACAGATACGCAGTATTTT
>NA|TRBJ2-5|TRBV29-1|TRBD2|16
CSVGLAGGLPKETQYF
TGCAGCGTCGGACTAGCGGGGGGACTGCCGAAAGAGACCCAGTACTTC
>NA|TRBJ2-3|TRBV3-1|NA|15
CASSHRATSTDTQYF
TGTGCCAGCAGCCACCGGGCCACGAGCACAGATACGCAGTATTTT
>NA|TRBJ1-2|TRBV30|NA|13
CAWSSGLKYGYTF
TGTGCCTGGAGTTCTGGACTAAAATATGGCTACACCTTC
>NA|TRBJ2-1|TRBV9|TRBD2|15
CASSARLAVYNEQFF
TGTGCCAGCAGCGCCCGACTAGCGGTCTACAATGAGCAGTTCTTC